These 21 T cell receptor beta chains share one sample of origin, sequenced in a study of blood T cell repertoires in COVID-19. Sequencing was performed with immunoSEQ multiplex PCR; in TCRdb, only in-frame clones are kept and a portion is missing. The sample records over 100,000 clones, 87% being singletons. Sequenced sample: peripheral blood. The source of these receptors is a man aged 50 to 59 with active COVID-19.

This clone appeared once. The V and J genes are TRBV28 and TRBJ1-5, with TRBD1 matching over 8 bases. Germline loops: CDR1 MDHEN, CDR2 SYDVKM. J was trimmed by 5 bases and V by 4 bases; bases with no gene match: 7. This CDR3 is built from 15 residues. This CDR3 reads CASSSLGTGYQPQHF. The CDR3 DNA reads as TGTGCCAGCAGTTCCCTCGGGACAGGTTATCAGCCCCAGCATTTT.

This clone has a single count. The CDR3 spells CASSHRGPSTDTQYF. The CDR3 nucleotides are TGTGCCAGCAGCCACAGGGGACCTAGCACAGATACGCAGTATTTT. The chain recombines TRBV3-1 (or the pseudogene TRBV3-2) with TRBJ2-3, with TRBD1 as a possible D gene (6 bases). The V end was cut by 3 bases, the J end by 0 bases, with 10 bases between. Looked up from germline, CDR1 is LGHDT and CDR2 is YNNKEL (reference sequence). The CDR3 runs to 15 residues.

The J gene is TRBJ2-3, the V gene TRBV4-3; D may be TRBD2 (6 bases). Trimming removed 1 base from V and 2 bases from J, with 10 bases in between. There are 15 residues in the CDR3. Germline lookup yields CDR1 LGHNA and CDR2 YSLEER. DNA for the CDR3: TGCGCCAGCAGCCAAGCGGGGGTGGCCACAGATACGCAGTATTTT. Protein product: CASSQAGVATDTQYF.

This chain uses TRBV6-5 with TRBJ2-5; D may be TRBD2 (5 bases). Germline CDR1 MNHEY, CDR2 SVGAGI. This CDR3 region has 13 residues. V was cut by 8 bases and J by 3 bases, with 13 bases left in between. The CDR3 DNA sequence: TGTGCCAGCGTTTTGTGGGGAGAAGAGACCCAGTACTTC. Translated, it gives CASVLWGEETQYF.

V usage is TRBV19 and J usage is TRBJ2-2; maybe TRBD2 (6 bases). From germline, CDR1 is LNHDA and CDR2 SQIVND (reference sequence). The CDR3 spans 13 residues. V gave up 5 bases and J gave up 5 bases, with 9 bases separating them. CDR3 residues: CASSAGLTGELFF. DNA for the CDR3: TGTGCCAGTAGTGCGGGACTTACCGGGGAGCTGTTTTTT. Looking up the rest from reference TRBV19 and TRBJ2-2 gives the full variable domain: DGGITQSPKYLFRKEGQNVTLSCEQNLNHDAMYWYRQDPGQGLRLIYYSQIVNDFQKGDIAEGYSVSREKKESFPLTVTSAQKNPTAFYLCASSAGLTGELFFGEGSRLTVL.

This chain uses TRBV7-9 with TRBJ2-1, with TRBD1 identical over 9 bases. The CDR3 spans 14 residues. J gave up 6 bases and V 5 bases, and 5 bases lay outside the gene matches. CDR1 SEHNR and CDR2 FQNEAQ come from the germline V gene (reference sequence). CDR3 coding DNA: TGTGCCAGCAGCCGGACAGGGGTGGTCAATGAGCAGTTCTTC. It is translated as CASSRTGVVNEQFF.

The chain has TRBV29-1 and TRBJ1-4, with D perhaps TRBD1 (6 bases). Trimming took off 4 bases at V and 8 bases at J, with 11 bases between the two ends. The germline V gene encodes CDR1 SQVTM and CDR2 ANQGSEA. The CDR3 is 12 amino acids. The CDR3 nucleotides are TGCAGCGTTGGCAGGGGAAGCGAAAAACTGTTTTTT. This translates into CSVGRGSEKLFF.

The CDR3 nucleotides are TGTGCCAGCAGTTCTGGACTAGCGGGGCCCAATGAGCAGTTCTTC. This sequence encodes CASSSGLAGPNEQFF. The chain uses TRBV6-2 or TRBV6-3 and TRBJ2-1; TRBD2 aligns across 12 bases. Germline V gives CDR1 MNHEY, CDR2 SVGEGT. The CDR3 totals 15 residues. The junction had 4 bases not matched to a gene; V was cut back by 4 bases and J by 6 bases.

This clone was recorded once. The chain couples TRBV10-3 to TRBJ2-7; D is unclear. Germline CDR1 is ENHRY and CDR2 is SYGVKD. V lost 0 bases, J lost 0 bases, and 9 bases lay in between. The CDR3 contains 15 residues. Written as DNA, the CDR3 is TGTGCCATCAGTGAGTCGGTGGGCAGCTCCTACGAGCAGTACTTC. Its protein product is CAISESVGSSYEQYF.

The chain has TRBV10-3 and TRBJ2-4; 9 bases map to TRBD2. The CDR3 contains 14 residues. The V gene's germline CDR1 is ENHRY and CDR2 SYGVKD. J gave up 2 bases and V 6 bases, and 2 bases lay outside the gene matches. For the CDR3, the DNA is TGTGCCATCAGCAGCGGGGGGACCAAAAACATTCAGTACTTC. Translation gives CAISSGGTKNIQYF.

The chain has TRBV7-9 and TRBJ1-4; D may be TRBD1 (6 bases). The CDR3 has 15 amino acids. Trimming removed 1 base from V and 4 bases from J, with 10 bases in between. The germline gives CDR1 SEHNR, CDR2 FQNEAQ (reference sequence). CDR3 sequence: CASSLVQGNNEKLFF. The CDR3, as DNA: TGTGCCAGCAGCTTAGTACAGGGAAATAATGAAAAACTGTTTTTT. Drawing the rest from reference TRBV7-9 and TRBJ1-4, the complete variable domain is DTGVSQNPRHKITKRGQNVTFRCDPISEHNRLYWYRQTLGQGPEFLTYFQNEAQLEKSRLLSDRFSAERPKGSFSTLEIQRTEQGDSAMYLCASSLVQGNNEKLFFGSGTQLSVL.

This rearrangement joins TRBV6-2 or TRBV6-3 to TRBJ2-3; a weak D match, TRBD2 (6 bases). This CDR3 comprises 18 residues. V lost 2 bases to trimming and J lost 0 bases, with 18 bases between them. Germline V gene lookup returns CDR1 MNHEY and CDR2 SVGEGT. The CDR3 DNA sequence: TGTGCCAGCAGTTACGCGCCGGGGGTCCCATCGAGCACAGATACGCAGTATTTT. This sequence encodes CASSYAPGVPSSTDTQYF.

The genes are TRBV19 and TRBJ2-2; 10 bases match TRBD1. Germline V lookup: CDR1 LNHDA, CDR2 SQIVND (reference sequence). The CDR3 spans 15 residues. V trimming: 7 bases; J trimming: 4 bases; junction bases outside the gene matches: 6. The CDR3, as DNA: TGTGCCAGTACCTGGACAGGGGGTTCCACCGGGGAGCTGTTTTTT. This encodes CASTWTGGSTGELFF.

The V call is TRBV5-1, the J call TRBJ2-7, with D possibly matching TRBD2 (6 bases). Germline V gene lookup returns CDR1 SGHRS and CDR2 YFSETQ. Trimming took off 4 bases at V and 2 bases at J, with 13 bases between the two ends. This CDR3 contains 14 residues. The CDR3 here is CASSPGTGAYEQYF. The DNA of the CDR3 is TGCGCCAGCAGCCCAGGGACTGGCGCCTACGAGCAGTACTTC.

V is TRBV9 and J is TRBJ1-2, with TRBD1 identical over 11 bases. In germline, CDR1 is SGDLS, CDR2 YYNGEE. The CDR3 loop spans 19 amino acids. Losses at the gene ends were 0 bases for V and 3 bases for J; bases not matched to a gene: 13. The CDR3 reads CASSVDAWGQGEEDYGYTF. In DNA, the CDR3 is TGTGCCAGCAGCGTAGACGCGTGGGGACAGGGGGAGGAGGACTATGGCTACACCTTC.

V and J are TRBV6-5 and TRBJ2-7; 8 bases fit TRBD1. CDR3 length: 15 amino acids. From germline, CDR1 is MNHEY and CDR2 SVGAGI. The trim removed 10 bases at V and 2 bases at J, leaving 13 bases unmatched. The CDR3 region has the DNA TGTGCCACCCAGCGGTCAGGGGGCGCCCCCTACGAGCAGTACTTC. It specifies CATQRSGGAPYEQYF.

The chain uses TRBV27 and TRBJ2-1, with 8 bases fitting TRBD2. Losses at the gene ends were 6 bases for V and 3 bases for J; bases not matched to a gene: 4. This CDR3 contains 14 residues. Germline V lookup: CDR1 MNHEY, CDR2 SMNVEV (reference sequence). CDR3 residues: CASSLGGVYNEQFF. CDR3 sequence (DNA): TGTGCCAGCAGCCTCGGGGGGGTCTACAATGAGCAGTTCTTC.

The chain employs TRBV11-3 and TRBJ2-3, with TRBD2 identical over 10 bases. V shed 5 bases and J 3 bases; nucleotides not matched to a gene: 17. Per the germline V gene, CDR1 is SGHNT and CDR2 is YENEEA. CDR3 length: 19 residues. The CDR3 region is CASSDSADLAGGATDTQYF. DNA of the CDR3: TGTGCCAGCAGCGACAGCGCCGACTTAGCGGGGGGCGCAACAGATACGCAGTATTTT. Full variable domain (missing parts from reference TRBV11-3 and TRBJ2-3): EAGVVQSPRYKIIEKKQPVAFWCNPISGHNTLYWYLQNLGQGPELLIRYENEEAVDDSQLPKDRFSAERLKGVDSTLKIQPAELGDSAVYLCASSDSADLAGGATDTQYFGPGTRLTVL.

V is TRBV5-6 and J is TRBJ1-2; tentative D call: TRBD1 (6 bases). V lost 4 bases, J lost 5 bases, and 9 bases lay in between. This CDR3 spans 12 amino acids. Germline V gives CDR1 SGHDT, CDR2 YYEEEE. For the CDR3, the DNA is TGTGCCAGCAGCCAACAGGGTTATGGCTACACCTTC. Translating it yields CASSQQGYGYTF.

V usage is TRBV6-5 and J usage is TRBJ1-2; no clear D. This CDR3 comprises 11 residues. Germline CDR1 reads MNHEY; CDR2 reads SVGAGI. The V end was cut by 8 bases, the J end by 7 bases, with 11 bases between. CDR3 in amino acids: CASRFAGGYTF. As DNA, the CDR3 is TGTGCCAGCCGTTTCGCGGGTGGCTACACCTTC.

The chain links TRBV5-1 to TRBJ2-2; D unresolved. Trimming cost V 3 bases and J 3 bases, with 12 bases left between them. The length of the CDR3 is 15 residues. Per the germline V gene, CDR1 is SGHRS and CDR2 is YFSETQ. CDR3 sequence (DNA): TGCGCCAGCAGCTCCATCCTTGGGCACACCGGGGAGCTGTTTTTT. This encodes CASSSILGHTGELFF.